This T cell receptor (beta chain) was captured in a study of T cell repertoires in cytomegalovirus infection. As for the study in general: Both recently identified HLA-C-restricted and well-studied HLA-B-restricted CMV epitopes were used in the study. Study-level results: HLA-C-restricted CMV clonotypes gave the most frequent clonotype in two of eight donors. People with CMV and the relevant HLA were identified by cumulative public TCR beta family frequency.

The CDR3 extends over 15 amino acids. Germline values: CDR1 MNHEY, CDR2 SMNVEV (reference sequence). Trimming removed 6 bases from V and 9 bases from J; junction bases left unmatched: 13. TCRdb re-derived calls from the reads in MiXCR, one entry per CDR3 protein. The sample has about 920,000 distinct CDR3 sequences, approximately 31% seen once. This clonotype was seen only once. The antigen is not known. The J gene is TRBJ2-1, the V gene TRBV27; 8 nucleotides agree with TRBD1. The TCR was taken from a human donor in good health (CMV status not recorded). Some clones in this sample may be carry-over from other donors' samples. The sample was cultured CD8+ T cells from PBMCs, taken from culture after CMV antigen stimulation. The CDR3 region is CASSTPRTGLSEQFF. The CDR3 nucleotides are TGTGCCAGCAGCACCCCCCGGACAGGGCTGAGTGAGCAGTTCTTC.